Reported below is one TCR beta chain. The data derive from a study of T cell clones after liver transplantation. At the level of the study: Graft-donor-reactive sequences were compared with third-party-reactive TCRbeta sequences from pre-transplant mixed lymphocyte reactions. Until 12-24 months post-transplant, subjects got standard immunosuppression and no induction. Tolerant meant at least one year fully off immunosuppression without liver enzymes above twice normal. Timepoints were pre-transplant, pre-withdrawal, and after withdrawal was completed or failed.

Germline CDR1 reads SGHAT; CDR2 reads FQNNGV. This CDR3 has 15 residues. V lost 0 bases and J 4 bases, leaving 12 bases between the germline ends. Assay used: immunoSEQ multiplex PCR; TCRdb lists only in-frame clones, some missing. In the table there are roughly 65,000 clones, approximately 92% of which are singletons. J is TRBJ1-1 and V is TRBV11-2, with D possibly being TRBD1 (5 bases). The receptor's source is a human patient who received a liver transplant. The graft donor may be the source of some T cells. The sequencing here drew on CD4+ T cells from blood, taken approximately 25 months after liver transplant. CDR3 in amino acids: CASSLDPGRPTEAFF. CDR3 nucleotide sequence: TGTGCCAGCAGCTTAGATCCAGGGAGGCCCACTGAAGCTTTCTTT.